These 12 T cell receptor beta chains were sequenced from one sample in a study of cytomegalovirus exposure and HLA in healthy donors. The PCR ran on 60 Vbeta and 13 Jbeta primers. Sequencing used immunoSEQ multiplex PCR; TCRdb keeps in-frame clones, though not all of them. Of fewer than 75,000 clones detected, over 75% appear once; the ten largest clones hold about 4.7%. Sequencing was performed on PBMCs. These receptors all come from a woman under 40 in good health and CMV-seronegative.

This clone was counted a single time. V usage is TRBV5-4 and J usage is TRBJ1-1; unclear D gene. This CDR3 region has 12 residues. V was shortened by 5 bases and J by 8 bases, with 13 bases between the two germline ends. Germline CDR1 reads SGHNT; CDR2 reads YYREEE (reference sequence). CDR3 nucleotides: TGTGCCAGCAGAACTTGGCCGGGGGAAGCTTTCTTT. Its protein product is CASRTWPGEAFF.

The V call is TRBV5-6, the J call TRBJ2-5; D is unresolved. The CDR3 has 14 residues. Germline V gives CDR1 SGHDT, CDR2 YYEEEE. V lost 4 bases and J lost 4, with 14 bases in between. DNA for the CDR3: TGTGCCAGCAGCCGGTCTGGGTGGGCAGAGACCCAGTACTTC. Translating gives CASSRSGWAETQYF.

The J gene is TRBJ2-2, the V gene TRBV11-2, with 9 bases identical to TRBD1. Germline CDR1 is SGHAT and CDR2 is FQNNGV. Trimming cost V 5 bases and J 5 bases; bases outside gene matches: 9. The CDR3 is made up of 16 amino acids. DNA for the CDR3: TGTGCCAGCAGCGGGAATACGGGACAGGGTACCGGGGAGCTGTTTTTT. Translation gives CASSGNTGQGTGELFF.

The CDR3 spells CASRLSVSYNSPLHF. The CDR3, as DNA: TGTGCCAGCAGACTATCCGTCTCCTATAATTCACCCCTCCACTTT. The chain is built from TRBV6-1 and TRBJ1-6; D gene uncertain. Germline CDR1 MNHNS, CDR2 SASEGT. Deletions cut 6 bases from V and 0 bases from J, with 9 bases between. The length of the CDR3 is 15 residues.

This chain connects TRBV7-8 to TRBJ1-1; D call uncertain. Trimming removed 2 bases at V and 1 base at J, with 11 bases between. CDR1 and CDR2 (germline): SGHVS, FQNEAQ. The CDR3 sequence is 15 residues long. CDR3 bases: TGTGCCAGCAGCTTATACGACAAATCGAACACTGAAGCTTTCTTT. This encodes CASSLYDKSNTEAFF.

The rearrangement links TRBV11-2 to TRBJ2-7; 7 bases line up with TRBD1. This CDR3 comprises 14 residues. The trim removed 6 bases at V and 1 base at J, leaving 6 bases unmatched. The germline gives CDR1 SGHAT, CDR2 FQNNGV. The CDR3 nucleotides are TGTGCCAGCAGAAAAGACAGGGAGTCCTACGAGCAGTACTTC. This translates into CASRKDRESYEQYF.

The chain has TRBV28 and TRBJ1-1; 7 positions match TRBD1. The junction had 11 bases not matched to a gene; V was cut back by 5 bases and J by 2 bases. This CDR3 has 16 residues. Per germline, CDR1 MDHEN and CDR2 SYDVKM. The CDR3 loop reads CASSLLSDRDNTEAFF. DNA for the CDR3: TGTGCCAGCAGTCTGCTCTCTGACAGGGACAACACTGAAGCTTTCTTT.

The chain uses TRBV10-1 and TRBJ1-1; TRBD1 might be the D (6 bases). This CDR3 spans 14 amino acids. Germline CDR1 reads WNHNN; CDR2 reads SYGVQD (reference sequence). V lost 3 bases to trimming and J lost 1 base, with 9 bases between them. The CDR3 is CASSDVQGNTEAFF. The CDR3 nucleotides read TGCGCCAGCAGTGACGTACAGGGGAACACTGAAGCTTTCTTT.

V usage is TRBV29-1 and J usage is TRBJ2-1; D call uncertain. In germline, CDR1 is SQVTM, CDR2 ANQGSEA. The germline V and J ends were trimmed by 3 bases and 5 bases, with 17 bases remaining between them. The CDR3 is 15 amino acids. CDR3 in DNA: TGCAGCGTTGATGATGAGCGTTTACCCCACAATGAGCAGTTCTTC. Its protein product is CSVDDERLPHNEQFF.

The gene calls are TRBV25-1 and TRBJ2-1; the match to TRBD2 covers 10 bases. The V gene end was trimmed by 3 bases and the J gene end by 7 bases; junction bases not matched to a gene: 3. The CDR3 consists of 14 residues. The germline V gene has CDR1 MGHDK and CDR2 SYGVNS. The CDR3 reads CASSDSGGANEQFF. CDR3 in DNA: TGTGCCAGCAGTGACAGCGGGGGGGCTAATGAGCAGTTCTTC.

In its sample, this clone was seen a few times. The CDR3 bases are TGCGCCAGCAGCTTGGAAGGGGGAACGAACACTGAAGCTTTCTTT. It codes for CASSLEGGTNTEAFF. This chain joins TRBV5-1 and TRBJ1-1, with D perhaps matching TRBD1 (6 bases). Germline V gene lookup returns CDR1 SGHRS and CDR2 YFSETQ. The CDR3 sequence is 15 residues long. V was pared by 0 bases and J by 1 base, with 10 bases between.

The chain couples TRBV29-1 to TRBJ1-1, with D maybe TRBD1 (6 bases). Trimming cost V 6 bases and J 4 bases, with 18 bases left between them. CDR3 length equals 14 residues. Germline V gene data show CDR1 as SQVTM and CDR2 as ANQGSEA. The CDR3 sequence is CSVGTQGSATEAFF. CDR3 coding DNA: TGCAGCGTGGGTACTCAGGGGAGTGCCACTGAAGCTTTCTTT.